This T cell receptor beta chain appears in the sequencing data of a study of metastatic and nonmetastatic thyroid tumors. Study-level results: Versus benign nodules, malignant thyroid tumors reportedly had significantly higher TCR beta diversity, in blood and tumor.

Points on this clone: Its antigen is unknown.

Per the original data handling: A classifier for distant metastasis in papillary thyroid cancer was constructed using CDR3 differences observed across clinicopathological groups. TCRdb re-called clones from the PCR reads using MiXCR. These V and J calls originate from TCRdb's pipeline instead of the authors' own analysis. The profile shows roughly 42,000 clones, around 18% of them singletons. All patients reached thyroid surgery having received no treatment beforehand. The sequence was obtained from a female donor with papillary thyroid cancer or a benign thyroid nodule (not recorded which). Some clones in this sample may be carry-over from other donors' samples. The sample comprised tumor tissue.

CDR3 protein: CATSRYLGGHPIQETQYF. The CDR3 nucleotides read TGTGCCACCAGCAGATATCTGGGGGGACACCCTATACAAGAGACCCAGTACTTC. This chain uses TRBV15 with TRBJ2-5; D might be TRBD1 or TRBD2, each matching 6 bases. The CDR3 runs to 18 residues. V dropped 2 bases and J dropped 2 bases, with 21 bases sitting between them. Germline-derived CDR1 and CDR2 are LNHNV and YYDKDF (reference sequence). Looking up the rest from reference TRBV15 and TRBJ2-5 gives the full variable domain: DAMVIQNPRYQVTQFGKPVTLSCSQTLNHNVMYWYQQKSSQAPKLLFHYYDKDFNNEADTPDNFQSRRPNTSFCFLDIRSPGLGDTAMYLCATSRYLGGHPIQETQYFGPGTRLLVL.